This T cell receptor (beta chain) comes out of a study of blood T cell repertoires in COVID-19. Study background: COVID-19 samples, acute and convalescent, were from the United States, Italy and Spain. T cells, B-cell-depleted T cells, or PBMCs provided the cDNA or gDNA that served as material.

Original analysis: It was from reference gene primer amplification that nucleated cell counts were estimated. Clones were sequenced by immunoSEQ multiplex PCR, and TCRdb holds only the in-frame ones, with some missing. D and trimming were read from the DNA, whereas the V and J calls and clone size are those reported in that table. The top ten hold around 3.4% of the sample, which has around 250,000 clones, roughly 85% seen once. This CDR3 is 15 amino acids long. Losses at the gene ends were 5 bases for V and 7 bases for J; bases not matched to a gene: 8. Germline V gene lookup returns CDR1 LGHNA and CDR2 YSLEER.

This TCR came from a young woman with acute or convalescent COVID-19. The chain carries TRBV4-3 and TRBJ1-4, with TRBD1 matching 9 bases. Sequencing was done on a sample of peripheral blood. Written as DNA, the CDR3 is TGCGCCAGCAGCAAAGGGGGACAGGGTCGTGAAAAACTGTTTTTT. It is translated as CASSKGGQGREKLFF.